This T cell receptor (beta chain) originates from a study of T cell responses to AZD1222 COVID-19 vaccine. The CDR3 contains 19 residues. CDR1 and CDR2 (germline): SGHAT, FQNNGV. V was clipped by 0 bases and J by 3 bases; unmatched bases: 12. As regards this clone: Its antigen is as yet unknown.

Study-wide results and caveats: Seropositive status at baseline applied to only six AZD1222 recipients. It should be noted that donors were predominantly white British and more often female, and clonal diversity was possibly underestimated. Spike-specific TCR breadth and depth were elevated following two AZD1222 doses.

Sequencing used immunoSEQ multiplex PCR; TCRdb keeps in-frame clones, though not all of them. Of about 200,000 clones detected, 80% to 95% appear once; the ten largest clones hold roughly 1%. Second doses at about 4 or about 12 weeks were pooled. This receptor was obtained from an adult who received the AZD1222 COVID-19 vaccine. The chain joins TRBV11-2 to TRBJ1-1, with TRBD1 matching over 11 bases. Sequenced here: peripheral blood, sampled 28 days after the second AZD1222 dose. CDR3: CASSLDRPGTGGRDTEAFF. Written as DNA, the CDR3 is TGTGCCAGCAGCTTAGATCGTCCCGGGACAGGGGGGCGGGACACTGAAGCTTTCTTT.